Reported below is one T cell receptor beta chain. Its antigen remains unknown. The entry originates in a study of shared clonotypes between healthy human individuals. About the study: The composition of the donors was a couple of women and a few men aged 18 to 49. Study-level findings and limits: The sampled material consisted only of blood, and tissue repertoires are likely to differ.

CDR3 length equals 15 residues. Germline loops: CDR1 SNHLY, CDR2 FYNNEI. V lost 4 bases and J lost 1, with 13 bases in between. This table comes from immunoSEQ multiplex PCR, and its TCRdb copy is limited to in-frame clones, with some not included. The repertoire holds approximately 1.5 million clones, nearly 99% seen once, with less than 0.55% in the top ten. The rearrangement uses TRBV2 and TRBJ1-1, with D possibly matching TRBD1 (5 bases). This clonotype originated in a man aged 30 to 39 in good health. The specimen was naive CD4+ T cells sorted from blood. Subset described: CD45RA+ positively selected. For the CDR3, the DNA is TGTGCCAGCAGTGTGGATGGGGGGAGGAACACTGAAGCTTTCTTT. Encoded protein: CASSVDGGRNTEAFF.